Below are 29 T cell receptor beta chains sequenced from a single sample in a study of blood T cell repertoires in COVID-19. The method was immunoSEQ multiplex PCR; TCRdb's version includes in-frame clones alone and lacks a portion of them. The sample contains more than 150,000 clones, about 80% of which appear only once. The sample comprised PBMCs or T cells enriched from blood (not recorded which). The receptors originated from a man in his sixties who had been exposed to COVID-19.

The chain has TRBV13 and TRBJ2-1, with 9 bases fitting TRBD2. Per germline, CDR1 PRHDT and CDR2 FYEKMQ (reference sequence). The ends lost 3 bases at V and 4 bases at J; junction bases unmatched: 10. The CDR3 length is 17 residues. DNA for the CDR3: TGTGCCAGCAGCTTTGTTTCCGCTAGCGGGATTTACAATGAGCAGTTCTTC. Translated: CASSFVSASGIYNEQFF.

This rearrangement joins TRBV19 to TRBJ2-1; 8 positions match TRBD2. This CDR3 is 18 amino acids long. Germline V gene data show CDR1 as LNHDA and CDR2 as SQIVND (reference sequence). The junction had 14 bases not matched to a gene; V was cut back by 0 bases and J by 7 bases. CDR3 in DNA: TGTGCCAGTAGTATAGAATCCCCCGGACTAGCAGGGTCAAATGAGCAGTTCTTC. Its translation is CASSIESPGLAGSNEQFF.

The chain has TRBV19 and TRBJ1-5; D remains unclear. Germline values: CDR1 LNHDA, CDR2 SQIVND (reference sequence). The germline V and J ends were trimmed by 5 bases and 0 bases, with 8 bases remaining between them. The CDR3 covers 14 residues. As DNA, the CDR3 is TGTGCCAGTAGTGGCCTCGATAGCAATCAGCCCCAGCATTTT. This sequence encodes CASSGLDSNQPQHF.

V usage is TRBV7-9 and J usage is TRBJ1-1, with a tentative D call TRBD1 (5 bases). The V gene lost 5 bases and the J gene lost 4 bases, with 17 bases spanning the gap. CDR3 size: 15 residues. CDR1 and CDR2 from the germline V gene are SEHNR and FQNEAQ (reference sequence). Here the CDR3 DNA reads TGTGCCAGCAGCCCAACCCCAGGGAAGCTCACTGAAGCTTTCTTT. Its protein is CASSPTPGKLTEAFF.

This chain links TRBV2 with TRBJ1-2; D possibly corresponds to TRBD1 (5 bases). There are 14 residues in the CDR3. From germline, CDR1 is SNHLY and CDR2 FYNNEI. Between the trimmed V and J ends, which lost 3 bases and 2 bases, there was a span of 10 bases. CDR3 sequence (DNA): TGTGCCAGCAGTGAGGGGGGAGGCAACTATGGCTACACCTTC. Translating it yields CASSEGGGNYGYTF.

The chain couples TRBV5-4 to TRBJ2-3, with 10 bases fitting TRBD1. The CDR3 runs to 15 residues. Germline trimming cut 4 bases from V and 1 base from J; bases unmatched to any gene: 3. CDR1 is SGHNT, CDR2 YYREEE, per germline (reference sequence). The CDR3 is CASSTDRGGTDTQYF. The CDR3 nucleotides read TGTGCCAGCAGCACGGACAGGGGGGGCACAGATACGCAGTATTTT.

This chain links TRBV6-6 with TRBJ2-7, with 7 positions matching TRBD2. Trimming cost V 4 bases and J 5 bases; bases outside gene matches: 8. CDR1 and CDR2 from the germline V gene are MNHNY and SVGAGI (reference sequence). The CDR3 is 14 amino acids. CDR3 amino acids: CASSSQLAGHEQYF. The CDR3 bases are TGTGCCAGCAGTTCCCAGTTAGCGGGCCACGAGCAGTACTTC.

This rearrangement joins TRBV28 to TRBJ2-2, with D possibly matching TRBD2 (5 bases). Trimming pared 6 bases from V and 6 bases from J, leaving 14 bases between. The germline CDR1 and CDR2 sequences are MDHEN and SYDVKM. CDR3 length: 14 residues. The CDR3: CASRTPPGSGELFF. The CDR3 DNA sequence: TGTGCCAGCAGGACCCCTCCGGGGTCCGGGGAGCTGTTTTTT. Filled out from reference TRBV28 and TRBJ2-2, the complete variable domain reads DVKVTQSSRYLVKRTGEKVFLECVQDMDHENMFWYRQDPGLGLRLIYFSYDVKMKEKGDIPEGYSVSREKKERFSLILESASTNQTSMYLCASRTPPGSGELFFGEGSRLTVL.

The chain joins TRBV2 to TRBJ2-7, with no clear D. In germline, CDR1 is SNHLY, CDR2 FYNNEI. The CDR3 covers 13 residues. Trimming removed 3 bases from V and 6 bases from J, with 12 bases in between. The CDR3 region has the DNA TGTGCCAGCAGTGAGCTTACAGTTTCCGAGCAGTACTTC. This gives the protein CASSELTVSEQYF.

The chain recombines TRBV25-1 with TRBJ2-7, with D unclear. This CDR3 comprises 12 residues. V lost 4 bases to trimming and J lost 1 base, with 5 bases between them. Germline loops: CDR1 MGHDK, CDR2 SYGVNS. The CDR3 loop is CASSAPSYEQYF. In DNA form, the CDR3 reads TGTGCCAGCAGTGCCCCGTCCTACGAGCAGTACTTC.

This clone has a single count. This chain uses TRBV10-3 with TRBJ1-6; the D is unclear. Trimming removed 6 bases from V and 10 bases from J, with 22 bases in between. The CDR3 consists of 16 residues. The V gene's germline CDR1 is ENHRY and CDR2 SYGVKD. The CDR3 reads CAIRPSGNINGSPLHF. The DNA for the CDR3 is TGTGCCATCAGGCCCTCGGGTAATATTAACGGCTCACCCCTCCACTTT.

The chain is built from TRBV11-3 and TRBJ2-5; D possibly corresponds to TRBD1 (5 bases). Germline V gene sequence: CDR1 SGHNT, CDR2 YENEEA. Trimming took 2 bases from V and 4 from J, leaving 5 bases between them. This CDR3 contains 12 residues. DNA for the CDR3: TGTGCCAGCAGCTTAAGGGGAGAGACCCAGTACTTC. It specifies CASSLRGETQYF.

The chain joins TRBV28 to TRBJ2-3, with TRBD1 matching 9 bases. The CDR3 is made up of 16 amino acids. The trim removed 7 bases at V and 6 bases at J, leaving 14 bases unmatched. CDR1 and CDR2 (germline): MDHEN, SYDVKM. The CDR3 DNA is TGTGCCAGCATCCAAATAGGGGGACAGGGCGACGATACGCAGTATTTT. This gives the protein CASIQIGGQGDDTQYF.

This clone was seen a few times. The CDR3 DNA follows: TGTGCCAGCAGCTTAGCACGCCAGACTGAAGCTTTCTTT. Translation: CASSLARQTEAFF. The chain couples TRBV7-2 to TRBJ1-1, with D uncertain. The CDR3 is 13 amino acids. V was clipped by 0 bases and J by 5 bases, with 7 bases between them. Germline V gives CDR1 SGHTA, CDR2 FQGNSA.

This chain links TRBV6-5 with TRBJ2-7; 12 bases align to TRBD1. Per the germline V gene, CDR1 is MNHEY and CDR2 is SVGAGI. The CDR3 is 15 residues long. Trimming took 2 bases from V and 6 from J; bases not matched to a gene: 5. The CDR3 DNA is TGTGCCAGCAGTTACGACGGGACAGGGGGCCGCGAGCAGTACTTC. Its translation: CASSYDGTGGREQYF.

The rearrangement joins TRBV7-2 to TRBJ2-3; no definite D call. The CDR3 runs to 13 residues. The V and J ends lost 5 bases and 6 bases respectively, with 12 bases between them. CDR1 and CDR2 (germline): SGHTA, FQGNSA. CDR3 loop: CASSHPGADTQYF. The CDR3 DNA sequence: TGTGCCAGCAGCCACCCGGGTGCGGATACGCAGTATTTT.

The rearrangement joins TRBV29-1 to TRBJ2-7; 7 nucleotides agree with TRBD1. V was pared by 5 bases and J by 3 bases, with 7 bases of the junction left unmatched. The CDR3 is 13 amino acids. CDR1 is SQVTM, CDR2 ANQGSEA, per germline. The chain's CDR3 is CSVLGQSDYEQYF. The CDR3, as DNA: TGCAGCGTTTTGGGACAGTCGGACTACGAGCAGTACTTC.

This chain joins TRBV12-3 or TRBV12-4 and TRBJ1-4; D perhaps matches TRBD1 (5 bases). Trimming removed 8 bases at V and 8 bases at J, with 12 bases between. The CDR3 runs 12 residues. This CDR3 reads CASGGGIEKLFF. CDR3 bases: TGTGCCAGCGGGGGGGGGATCGAAAAACTGTTTTTT.

Here the CDR3 reads CASSSSGTMAHEQYF. In DNA, the CDR3 is TGTGCCAGCAGCTCATCCGGGACTATGGCCCACGAGCAGTACTTC. This chain joins TRBV11-3 and TRBJ2-7; TRBD2 matches at 7 bases. From germline, CDR1 is SGHNT and CDR2 YENEEA. The V segment lost 4 bases and the J segment 5 bases; nucleotides outside the gene matches: 11. This CDR3 contains 15 residues.

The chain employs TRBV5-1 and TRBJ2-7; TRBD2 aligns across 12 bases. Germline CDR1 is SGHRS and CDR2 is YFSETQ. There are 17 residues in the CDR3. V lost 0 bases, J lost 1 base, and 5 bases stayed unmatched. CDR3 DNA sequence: TGCGCCAGCAGCTTGGGGACTAGCGGGATGATATCCTACGAGCAGTACTTC. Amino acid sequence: CASSLGTSGMISYEQYF. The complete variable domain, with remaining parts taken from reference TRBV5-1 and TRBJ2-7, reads KAGVTQTPRYLIKTRGQQVTLSCSPISGHRSVSWYQQTPGQGLQFLFEYFSETQRNKGNFPGRFSGRQFSNSRSEMNVSTLELGDSALYLCASSLGTSGMISYEQYFGPGTRLTVT.

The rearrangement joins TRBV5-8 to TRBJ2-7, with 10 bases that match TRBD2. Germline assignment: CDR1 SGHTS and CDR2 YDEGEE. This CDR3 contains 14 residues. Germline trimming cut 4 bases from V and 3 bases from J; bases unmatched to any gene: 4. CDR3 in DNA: TGTGCCAGCAGCGACACTAGCGGGATCTACGAGCAGTACTTC. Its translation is CASSDTSGIYEQYF.

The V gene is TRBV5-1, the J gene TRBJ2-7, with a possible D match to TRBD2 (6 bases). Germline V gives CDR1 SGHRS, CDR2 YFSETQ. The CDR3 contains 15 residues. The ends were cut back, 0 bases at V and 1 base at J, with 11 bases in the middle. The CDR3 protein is CASSLVPSESYEQYF. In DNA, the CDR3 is TGCGCCAGCAGCTTGGTTCCTAGCGAATCCTACGAGCAGTACTTC.

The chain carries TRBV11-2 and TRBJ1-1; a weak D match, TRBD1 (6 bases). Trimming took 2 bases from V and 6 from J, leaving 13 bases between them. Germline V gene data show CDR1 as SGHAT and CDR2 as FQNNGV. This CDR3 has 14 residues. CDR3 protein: CASSLRGSVPEAFF. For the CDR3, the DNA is TGTGCCAGCAGCTTAAGGGGGTCTGTCCCTGAAGCTTTCTTT. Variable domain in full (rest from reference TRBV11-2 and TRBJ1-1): EAGVAQSPRYKIIEKRQSVAFWCNPISGHATLYWYQQILGQGPKLLIQFQNNGVVDDSQLPKDRFSAERLKGVDSTLKIQPAKLEDSAVYLCASSLRGSVPEAFFGQGTRLTVV.

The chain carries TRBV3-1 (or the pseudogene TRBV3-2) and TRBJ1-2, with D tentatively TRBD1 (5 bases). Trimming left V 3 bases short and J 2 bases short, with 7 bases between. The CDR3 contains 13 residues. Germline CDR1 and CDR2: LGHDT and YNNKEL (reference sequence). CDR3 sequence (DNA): TGTGCCAGCAGCCAGCGACAGAACTATGGCTACACCTTC. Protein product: CASSQRQNYGYTF.

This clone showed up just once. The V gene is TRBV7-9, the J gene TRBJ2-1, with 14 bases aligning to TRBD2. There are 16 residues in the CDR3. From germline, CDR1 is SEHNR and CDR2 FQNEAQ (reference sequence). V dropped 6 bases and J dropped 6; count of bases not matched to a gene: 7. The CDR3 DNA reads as TGTGCCAGCAGACGACAAGGACTAGCGGGAGGCAATGAGCAGTTCTTC. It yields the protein CASRRQGLAGGNEQFF.

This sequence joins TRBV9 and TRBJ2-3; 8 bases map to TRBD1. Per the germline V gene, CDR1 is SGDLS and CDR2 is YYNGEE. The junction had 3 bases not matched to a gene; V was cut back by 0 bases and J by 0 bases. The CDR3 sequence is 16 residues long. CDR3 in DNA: TGTGCCAGCAGCGTAGGGGACAGGAGAAGCACAGATACGCAGTATTTT. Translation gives CASSVGDRRSTDTQYF. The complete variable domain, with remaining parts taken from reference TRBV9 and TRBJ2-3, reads DSGVTQTPKHLITATGQRVTLRCSPRSGDLSVYWYQQSLDQGLQFLIQYYNGEERAKGNILERFSAQQFPDLHSELNLSSLELGDSALYFCASSVGDRRSTDTQYFGPGTRLTVL.

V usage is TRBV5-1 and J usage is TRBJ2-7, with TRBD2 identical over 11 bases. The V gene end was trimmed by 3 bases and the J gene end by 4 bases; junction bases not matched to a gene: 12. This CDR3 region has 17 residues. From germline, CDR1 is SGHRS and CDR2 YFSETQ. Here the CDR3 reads CASSYGVAGGLKYEQYF. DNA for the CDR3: TGCGCCAGCAGCTACGGCGTAGCGGGAGGGCTAAAGTACGAGCAGTACTTC.

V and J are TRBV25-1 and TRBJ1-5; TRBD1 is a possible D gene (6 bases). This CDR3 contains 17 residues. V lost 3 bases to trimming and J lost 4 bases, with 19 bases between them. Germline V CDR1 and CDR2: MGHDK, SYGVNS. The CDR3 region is CASSEPTDRTRNQPQHF. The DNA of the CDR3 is TGTGCCAGCAGTGAGCCGACAGACAGGACCCGTAATCAGCCCCAGCATTTT. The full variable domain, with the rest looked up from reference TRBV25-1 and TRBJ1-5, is EADIYQTPRYLVIGTGKKITLECSQTMGHDKMYWYQQDPGMELHLIHYSYGVNSTEKGDLSSESTVSRIRTEHFPLTLESARPSHTSQYLCASSEPTDRTRNQPQHFGDGTRLSIL.

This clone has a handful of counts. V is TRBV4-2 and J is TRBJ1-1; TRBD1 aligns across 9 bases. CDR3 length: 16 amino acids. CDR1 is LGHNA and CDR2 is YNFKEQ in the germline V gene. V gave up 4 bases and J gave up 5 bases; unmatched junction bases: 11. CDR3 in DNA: TGTGCCAGCAGCCCCGATACCCCGGACAGGGGTACTGAAGCTTTCTTT. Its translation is CASSPDTPDRGTEAFF.